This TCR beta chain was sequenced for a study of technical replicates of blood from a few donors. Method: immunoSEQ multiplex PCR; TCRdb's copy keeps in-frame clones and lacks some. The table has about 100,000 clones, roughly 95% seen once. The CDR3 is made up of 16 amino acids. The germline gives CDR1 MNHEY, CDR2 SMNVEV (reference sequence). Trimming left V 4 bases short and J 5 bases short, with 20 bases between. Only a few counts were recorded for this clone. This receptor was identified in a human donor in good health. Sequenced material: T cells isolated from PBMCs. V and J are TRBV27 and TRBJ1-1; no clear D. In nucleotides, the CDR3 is TGTGCCAGCAGTTCCCCGGGCGGGAAAGAAGGAACTGAAGCTTTCTTT. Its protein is CASSSPGGKEGTEAFF.